This TCR beta chain was identified during a study of blood T cell repertoires in COVID-19. Whole-study context: Sample material is recorded as cDNA or gDNA derived from T cells, B-cell-depleted T cells, or PBMCs.

Original methodology: Estimated nucleated cell counts came from reference gene primer amplification. Measured with immunoSEQ multiplex PCR; TCRdb has only the in-frame clones, and not every one. Clone size and the V and J calls come from that table; the DNA yielded D and trimming. The table shows nearly 350,000 clones, with 88% occurring only once. Seattle's cohort entered during active infection and was followed longitudinally. This CDR3 is built from 15 residues. Germline CDR1 and CDR2: SGDLS and YYNGEE. The V and J ends lost 0 bases and 4 bases, in that order; junction bases with no gene match: 3. Sequenced input: peripheral blood. V gene TRBV9 combines with J gene TRBJ2-1; 8 bases match TRBD2. The source is an older woman with COVID-19, enrolled during active disease. The CDR3 sequence: CASSVVAGPYNEQFF. The CDR3 DNA is TGTGCCAGCAGCGTAGTAGCGGGACCTTACAATGAGCAGTTCTTC.